This T cell receptor beta chain was captured by sequencing in a study of technical replicates of blood from a few donors. TCRdb's copy holds only in-frame clones and misses some; the assay was immunoSEQ multiplex PCR. This sample yields about 56,000 clones, of which around 93% are seen a single time; about 3.9% belongs to the top ten. Germline assignment: CDR1 MNHEY and CDR2 SMNVEV (reference sequence). V dropped 6 bases and J dropped 6; count of bases not matched to a gene: 10. The CDR3 has 14 amino acids. The chain joins TRBV27 to TRBJ2-7; 8 positions agree with TRBD2. Input material: PBMCs. The sequence came from a human donor in good health. Some clones in this sample may be carry-over from other donors' samples. CDR3 residues: CASRSSGRPVEQYF. Here the CDR3 DNA reads TGTGCCAGCAGATCTAGCGGGCGACCCGTCGAGCAGTACTTC.